This TCR beta chain emerged from a study of blood T cell repertoires in COVID-19 (TCRdb year 2020). For context, the study as a whole: The collaborator samples originated in the United States, Italy and Spain and spanned the acute and convalescent phases of COVID-19. The material from the prospective study consisted of cDNA or gDNA derived from T cells, B-cell-depleted T cells, or PBMCs. Subjects who had been exposed to COVID-19, were actively infected with it, or had recovered from it provided the deeply sampled blood TCRbeta repertoires that made up the dataset. A freely available public database, intended as a resource for researchers studying the immune response to SARS-CoV-2, is where the repertoires were released. The samples were drawn from two sources: the first 160 participants of the ongoing ImmuneRACE study, and 1,254 subjects contributed by 6 global collaborators. The sample metadata nearly always contained a de-identified subject ID, COVID-19 status, age in years and sex. HLA class I and class II types, where available, came from metadata supplied by the sample provider rather than from assay-based typing. Overall results and qualifications from the work: The quantity of clinical and demographic metadata differed by source and by participant and was supplied without curation.

TCRbeta CDR3 regions were amplified from genomic DNA using the immunoSEQ Assay, a bias-controlled multiplex PCR. Per the authors' processing: Nucleated cell counts per sample were estimated from amplification of reference gene primers within the assay. To quantify the absolute abundance of each unique TCRbeta CDR3 rearrangement, sequence reads were collapsed and filtered. For each sample, productive Simpson clonality was calculated by taking the square root of Simpson's diversity index across productive rearrangements. The clones in this table, taken by TCRdb from immuneACCESS, are in-frame only. Not every clone is retained; where verified, under half of the shortfall comes from an unresolved V gene, and the cause of the rest is unknown. V, J and clone size reflect that table, while D and trimming were determined from the DNA. The sample table shows tens of thousands of clones, and almost 85% are seen once. The top ten hold around 19% of the sample.

Comment on this clone: What this receptor recognizes is not known. No much larger clone exists at a distance of one base, and base qualities are not known.

V is shortened by 6 bases, J by 6 bases, and the region joining them spans 10 bases. From cysteine to phenylalanine, the CDR3 is 12 amino acids long. Just the 36-base CDR3 DNA is kept, in frame starting at base 1. CDR1 and CDR2, per the germline V gene, are KGHSH and LQKENI. The collaborating institutions used their own protocols to collect whole blood in K2EDTA tubes. For TCRbeta analysis, collaborators shipped samples as frozen whole blood, isolated PBMCs, or DNA extracted from either of those sample types. This chain joins TRBV18 to TRBJ2-3, with an unclear D gene assignment. The sequence derives from a human donor in a cohort sampled during active COVID-19. The sample consisted of peripheral blood. The encoded CDR3 is CASSLVEDTQYF. DNA sequence: TGTGCCAGCTCCCTCGTAGAGGATACGCAGTATTTT.